One and the same sample provided the 32 T cell receptor beta chains below, sequenced in a study of shared clonotypes between healthy human individuals. Measured with immunoSEQ multiplex PCR; TCRdb has only the in-frame clones, and not every one. The table has about 2.3 million clones, less than 95% seen once; the top ten hold approximately 0.41%. Sequenced material: naive CD4+ T cells from PBMCs. Subset specified: CD45RA+ positively selected. The receptor set was obtained from a man between 18 and 29 years old in good health. Some clones in this sample may be carry-over from other donors' samples.

Worth noting for this clone: Different DNA sequences within this sample yield the same CDR3. The chain couples TRBV28 to TRBJ2-7; no clear D gene. The CDR3 runs 14 residues. Germline assignment: CDR1 MDHEN and CDR2 SYDVKM. The germline V and J ends were trimmed by 3 bases and 0 bases, with 9 bases remaining between them. The CDR3 protein is CASSFAHNSYEQYF. Here the CDR3 DNA reads TGTGCCAGCAGTTTCGCACACAACTCCTACGAGCAGTACTTC.

The chain carries TRBV19 and TRBJ2-5, with 11 bases fitting TRBD2. This CDR3 is built from 13 residues. With V trimmed by 8 bases and J by 7 bases, 6 bases remained unmatched. The germline V gene encodes CDR1 LNHDA and CDR2 SQIVND (reference sequence). The CDR3 sequence: CASRLAGTGTQYF. CDR3 coding DNA: TGTGCCAGTCGACTAGCGGGGACGGGGACCCAGTACTTC.

The V and J genes are TRBV7-9 and TRBJ2-7; maybe TRBD1 (5 bases). The CDR3 loop spans 15 amino acids. CDR1 and CDR2 from the germline V gene are SEHNR and FQNEAQ (reference sequence). Between the trimmed V and J ends, which lost 1 base and 1 base, there was a span of 11 bases. The CDR3 here is CASSLGGALSYEQYF. In DNA form, the CDR3 reads TGTGCCAGCAGCTTAGGTGGGGCCCTATCCTACGAGCAGTACTTC. Full variable domain (outside the CDR3, taken from reference TRBV7-9 and TRBJ2-7): DTGVSQNPRHKITKRGQNVTFRCDPISEHNRLYWYRQTLGQGPEFLTYFQNEAQLEKSRLLSDRFSAERPKGSFSTLEIQRTEQGDSAMYLCASSLGGALSYEQYFGPGTRLTVT.

The CDR3 region has the DNA TGTGCCAGCAGGGGGGACAGGGGGCAGGTTGAGCAGTACTTC. It codes for CASRGDRGQVEQYF. The rearrangement uses TRBV2 and TRBJ2-7, with 12 nucleotides matching TRBD1. The J segment lost 7 bases and the V segment lost 6 bases, leaving 7 bases of the junction unmatched. This CDR3 region has 14 residues. Germline lookup yields CDR1 SNHLY and CDR2 FYNNEI.

The CDR3 nucleotides are TGTGCCAGCAGCCTGGGACTAGCGGGAGCAGATGAGCAGTTCTTC. Its protein product is CASSLGLAGADEQFF. The rearrangement links TRBV7-3 to TRBJ2-1, with 14 bases aligning to TRBD2. The CDR3 sequence is 15 residues long. The V gene's germline CDR1 is SGHTA and CDR2 FQGTGA. V shed 5 bases and J 8 bases; nucleotides not matched to a gene: 5. The whole variable domain, filled in from reference TRBV7-3 and TRBJ2-1, reads GAGVSQTPSNKVTEKGKYVELRCDPISGHTALYWYRQSLGQGPEFLIYFQGTGAADDSGLPNDRFFAVRPEGSVSTLKIQRTERGDSAVYLCASSLGLAGADEQFFGPGTRLTVL.

The chain recombines TRBV10-3 with TRBJ2-5; D might be TRBD1 or TRBD2, each matching 5 bases. TRBJ2-7 matches the DNA end more closely, so the J call is doubtful. Germline CDR1 is ENHRY and CDR2 is SYGVKD. The CDR3 runs 16 residues. The CDR3 loop is CAIRAPGPRFGYEQYF. CDR3 coding DNA: TGTGCCATCAGGGCGCCGGGACCGAGGTTTGGGTACGAGCAGTACTTC.

V gene TRBV19 combines with J gene TRBJ1-2; D call uncertain. CDR3 length: 14 amino acids. Germline loops: CDR1 LNHDA, CDR2 SQIVND (reference sequence). V lost 4 bases and J 4 bases, leaving 13 bases between the germline ends. The CDR3 loop reads CASSKDGIFYGYTF. In DNA form, the CDR3 reads TGTGCCAGTAGTAAGGACGGCATCTTCTATGGCTACACCTTC.

This clone was observed once. The V and J genes are TRBV28 and TRBJ2-2; possible D gene TRBD2, 6 bases. Looked up from germline, CDR1 is MDHEN and CDR2 is SYDVKM. The CDR3 loop spans 14 amino acids. Trimming left V 7 bases short and J 6 bases short, with 15 bases between. The chain's CDR3 is CASKPGLVAGELFF. The CDR3 coding sequence is TGTGCCAGCAAGCCGGGACTTGTAGCCGGGGAGCTGTTTTTT.

As to this clone: The junction and the germline gene differ at one end; a read error may be behind it. This chain connects TRBV5-1 to TRBJ2-3, with D possibly TRBD1 on 5 matching bases. The CDR3 length is 18 residues. The germline V gene encodes CDR1 SGHRS and CDR2 YFSETQ. CDR3 sequence (DNA): TGCGCCAGCAGCCCCCCTTTCGACAGAAGCTCGGGCACGGATACGCAGTATTTT. The encoded protein is CASSPPFDRSSGTDTQYF.

The chain carries TRBV29-1 and TRBJ1-2; D gene uncertain. The V gene's germline CDR1 is SQVTM and CDR2 ANQGSEA. CDR3 length: 12 residues. The V gene lost 5 bases and the J gene lost 4 bases, with 11 bases spanning the gap. The chain's CDR3 is CSVLPPGYGYTF. CDR3 nucleotide sequence: TGCAGCGTTTTGCCTCCGGGCTATGGCTACACCTTC.

This clone was detected only once. The chain is built from TRBV11-2 and TRBJ2-7, with TRBD1 as a possible D gene (6 bases). CDR1 and CDR2 (germline): SGHAT, FQNNGV. V lost 4 bases and J 7 bases, leaving 17 bases between the germline ends. The CDR3 extends over 14 amino acids. The CDR3 sequence: CASSSRTGLGEQYF. CDR3 DNA sequence: TGTGCCAGCAGCTCAAGAACAGGGCTGGGGGAGCAGTACTTC.

A remark on this clone: Other DNA sequences in the same sample also yield this CDR3. V gene TRBV2 combines with J gene TRBJ1-1; 7 nucleotides agree with TRBD1. CDR1 is SNHLY, CDR2 FYNNEI, per germline. The CDR3 extends over 14 amino acids. V lost 5 bases and J lost 0; bases outside the gene matches: 3. The CDR3 DNA reads TGTGCCAGCAGTAGACAGGGCATGAACACTGAAGCTTTCTTT. It translates to CASSRQGMNTEAFF.

V usage is TRBV4-2 and J usage is TRBJ2-7; D remains unclear. V lost 4 bases and J lost 2, with 12 bases in between. The germline CDR1 and CDR2 sequences are LGHNA and YNFKEQ. The CDR3 has 14 residues. CDR3 bases: TGTGCCAGCAGCCCCATCCTTCGGACCTACGAGCAGTACTTC. Translating gives CASSPILRTYEQYF.

The rearrangement uses TRBV10-1 and TRBJ2-3; 7 bases align to TRBD2. CDR1 is WNHNN, CDR2 SYGVQD, per germline (reference sequence). The CDR3 is made up of 17 amino acids. The J segment lost 0 bases and the V segment lost 1 base, leaving 7 bases of the junction unmatched. Here the CDR3 DNA reads TGCGCCAGCAGTGAGTTTTCTAGCGGTTCTAGCACAGATACGCAGTATTTT. Encoded protein: CASSEFSSGSSTDTQYF.

For this clone: Other DNA sequences in this sample translate to the same CDR3. The V and J genes are TRBV30 and TRBJ1-4; D gene uncertain. The CDR3 spans 12 residues. Trimming removed 0 bases from V and 7 bases from J, with 6 bases in between. CDR1 and CDR2 from the germline V gene are GTSNPN and SVGIG (reference sequence). CDR3 protein: CAWSVQSEKLFF. CDR3 coding DNA: TGTGCCTGGAGTGTACAGAGTGAAAAACTGTTTTTT.

The rearrangement uses TRBV5-1 and TRBJ2-1, with TRBD1 matching over 9 bases. V dropped 4 bases and J dropped 9; count of bases not matched to a gene: 8. This CDR3 contains 14 residues. Germline-derived CDR1 and CDR2 are SGHRS and YFSETQ. This chain's CDR3 is CASSEGTGLGEQFF. DNA of the CDR3: TGCGCCAGCAGCGAAGGGACAGGGTTAGGTGAGCAGTTCTTC. Variable domain in full (rest from reference TRBV5-1 and TRBJ2-1): KAGVTQTPRYLIKTRGQQVTLSCSPISGHRSVSWYQQTPGQGLQFLFEYFSETQRNKGNFPGRFSGRQFSNSRSEMNVSTLELGDSALYLCASSEGTGLGEQFFGPGTRLTVL.

In this sample, this clone turned up a few times. The CDR3 here is CASSSRTGYEQYF. CDR3 coding DNA: TGTGCCAGCAGCTCCCGGACAGGGTACGAGCAGTACTTC. The V gene is TRBV11-3, the J gene TRBJ2-7; 8 nucleotides agree with TRBD1. J was trimmed by 4 bases and V by 4 bases; bases with no gene match: 3. The CDR3 is made up of 13 amino acids. Germline-derived CDR1 and CDR2 are SGHNT and YENEEA.

The chain has TRBV6-5 and TRBJ2-1, with 8 bases identical to TRBD1. V shed 1 base and J 7 bases; nucleotides not matched to a gene: 6. Germline assignment: CDR1 MNHEY and CDR2 SVGAGI. The CDR3 has 15 residues. The CDR3 DNA is TGTGCCAGCAGTTACTACGACAGGGGCTGGAATGAGCAGTTCTTC. Its protein product is CASSYYDRGWNEQFF.

The J gene is TRBJ2-1, the V gene TRBV4-2; 9 positions agree with TRBD2. Germline V lookup: CDR1 LGHNA, CDR2 YNFKEQ. The CDR3 has 17 residues. V lost 3 bases to trimming and J lost 0 bases; unmatched junction nucleotides: 6. The CDR3 loop reads CASSQVAGAGSYNEQFF. The CDR3 DNA is TGTGCCAGCAGCCAGGTAGCGGGAGCCGGCTCCTACAATGAGCAGTTCTTC.

The chain carries TRBV7-9 and TRBJ2-7; 7 bases map to TRBD1. Per the germline V gene, CDR1 is SEHNR and CDR2 is FQNEAQ (reference sequence). CDR3 length: 19 amino acids. J lost 6 bases, V lost 2 bases, and 22 bases had no gene match. The CDR3 region has the DNA TGTGCCAGCAGCTTATTCAAAGTCCCCCGTGGGCAGGGGGAAGGCGAGCAGTACTTC. Protein product: CASSLFKVPRGQGEGEQYF.

As for this clone: Different DNA sequences within this sample yield the same CDR3. This chain uses TRBV27 with TRBJ1-1; D is undetermined. The germline gives CDR1 MNHEY, CDR2 SMNVEV (reference sequence). CDR3 size: 14 residues. V was shortened by 2 bases and J by 4 bases, with 11 bases between the two germline ends. The CDR3 sequence: CASSLKGRGTEAFF. The CDR3 DNA reads TGTGCCAGCAGTTTAAAGGGTCGTGGCACTGAAGCTTTCTTT.

The chain uses TRBV30 and TRBJ2-6, with 7 bases that match TRBD1. CDR3 length equals 18 residues. Germline V gene data show CDR1 as GTSNPN and CDR2 as SVGIG (reference sequence). The trim removed 2 bases at V and 0 bases at J, leaving 10 bases unmatched. The CDR3 sequence: CAWSPRTGRISGANVLTF. The CDR3, as DNA: TGTGCCTGGAGTCCAAGGACAGGCCGTATCTCTGGGGCCAACGTCCTGACTTTC.

This chain links TRBV7-8 with TRBJ2-2; TRBD2 aligns across 12 bases. The length of the CDR3 is 17 residues. In germline, CDR1 is SGHVS, CDR2 FQNEAQ. The trim removed 5 bases at V and 7 bases at J, leaving 11 bases unmatched. CDR3 protein: CASSIRLAGVSNGELFF. The CDR3 DNA sequence: TGTGCCAGCAGCATCCGACTAGCGGGAGTTTCCAACGGGGAGCTGTTTTTT. The full variable domain, completed using reference TRBV7-8 and TRBJ2-2, is GAGVSQSPRYKVAKRGQDVALRCDPISGHVSLFWYQQALGQGPEFLTYFQNEAQLDKSGLPSDRFFAERPEGSVSTLKIQRTQQEDSAVYLCASSIRLAGVSNGELFFGEGSRLTVL.

This chain joins TRBV5-1 and TRBJ2-1; tentatively, D is TRBD1 (6 bases). This CDR3 comprises 14 residues. Looked up from germline, CDR1 is SGHRS and CDR2 is YFSETQ. The V end lost 3 bases, the J end lost 4 bases, and 11 bases lay between the germline ends. The CDR3 is CASSSGQPYNEQFF. CDR3 coding DNA: TGCGCCAGCAGCTCCGGACAGCCTTACAATGAGCAGTTCTTC.

The rearrangement joins TRBV9 to TRBJ2-1, with 7 bases matching TRBD2. Germline loops: CDR1 SGDLS, CDR2 YYNGEE. The CDR3 covers 16 residues. V shed 0 bases and J 5 bases; nucleotides not matched to a gene: 8. CDR3 protein: CASSVAPGGRNNEQFF. In DNA, the CDR3 is TGTGCCAGCAGCGTAGCTCCGGGAGGTAGGAACAATGAGCAGTTCTTC.

To note about this clone: Other DNA variants within this sample encode the same CDR3. The chain joins TRBV7-8 to TRBJ2-2; perhaps D is TRBD1 or TRBD2 (5 bases each). This CDR3 is 14 amino acids long. Germline loops: CDR1 SGHVS, CDR2 FQNEAQ. Between the trimmed V and J ends, which lost 3 bases and 0 bases, there was a span of 5 bases. The CDR3 DNA reads TGTGCCAGCAGCTTGGGGGCGAACACCGGGGAGCTGTTTTTT. Translation: CASSLGANTGELFF.

This clone was picked up one time. The rearrangement uses TRBV15 and TRBJ2-7; the match to TRBD2 covers 11 bases. The CDR3 is 16 amino acids. The V segment lost 6 bases and the J segment 1 base; nucleotides outside the gene matches: 8. Germline CDR1 and CDR2: LNHNV and YYDKDF (reference sequence). This chain's CDR3 is CATRKGLADDSYEQYF. The CDR3 DNA follows: TGTGCCACCAGGAAGGGACTAGCGGACGATTCCTACGAGCAGTACTTC. The full variable domain, completed using reference TRBV15 and TRBJ2-7, is DAMVIQNPRYQVTQFGKPVTLSCSQTLNHNVMYWYQQKSSQAPKLLFHYYDKDFNNEADTPDNFQSRRPNTSFCFLDIRSPGLGDTAMYLCATRKGLADDSYEQYFGPGTRLTVT.

This clone was seen just once. This chain joins TRBV28 and TRBJ2-5; 10 bases agree with TRBD1. The CDR3 has 15 amino acids. V lost 2 bases and J lost 4; bases outside the gene matches: 4. The germline gives CDR1 MDHEN, CDR2 SYDVKM. This chain's CDR3 is CASSLPRTGGETQYF. CDR3 sequence (DNA): TGTGCCAGCAGTTTACCCCGGACAGGGGGAGAGACCCAGTACTTC.

The chain recombines TRBV4-1 with TRBJ1-5, with 10 bases that match TRBD1. The CDR3 contains 18 residues. In germline, CDR1 is MGHRA, CDR2 YSYEKL. V lost 3 bases, J lost 3 bases, and 11 bases stayed unmatched. Written as DNA, the CDR3 is TGCGCCAGCAGCCAGACAACCGGGACAGGGGTTTCCAATCAGCCCCAGCATTTT. Its protein product is CASSQTTGTGVSNQPQHF.

This chain links TRBV6-5 with TRBJ1-3; D not certain. The CDR3 totals 12 residues. V lost 8 bases and J 4 bases, leaving 9 bases between the germline ends. CDR1 is MNHEY and CDR2 is SVGAGI in the germline V gene. This CDR3 is CASQRPGNTIYF. The CDR3 DNA reads as TGTGCCAGCCAACGACCAGGAAACACCATATATTTT.

This chain uses TRBV6-6 with TRBJ1-4; no firm D call. This CDR3 comprises 15 residues. Germline CDR1 and CDR2: MNHNY and SVGAGI (reference sequence). The V gene lost 2 bases and the J gene lost 14 bases, with 21 bases spanning the gap. CDR3 in amino acids: CASSYEDQSRGLLFF. The CDR3 DNA reads TGTGCCAGCAGTTACGAGGATCAAAGTCGGGGATTGCTGTTTTTT.

Worth noting for this clone: Other nucleotide sequences from this sample produce the same CDR3. The chain joins TRBV5-1 to TRBJ2-7; a weak D match, TRBD2 (5 bases). The CDR3 covers 13 residues. V gave up 0 bases and J gave up 7 bases, with 11 bases separating them. Germline CDR1 is SGHRS and CDR2 is YFSETQ. The CDR3 DNA is TGCGCCAGCAGCTTGGTAGTAACGGGGGAGCAGTACTTC. This sequence encodes CASSLVVTGEQYF.